Below are 15 T cell receptor beta chains sequenced from a single sample in a study of blood T cell repertoires in COVID-19. The repertoire was sequenced with immunoSEQ multiplex PCR; TCRdb's copy has only in-frame clones and lacks some. This table holds 230,000 or so clones, around 82% found once. The sample comprised PBMCs or T cells enriched from blood (not recorded which). The receptors come from a man aged 50 to 59 who had recovered from COVID-19.

This clone was found once. J is TRBJ1-1 and V is TRBV5-1, with D maybe TRBD1 (6 bases). Germline values: CDR1 SGHRS, CDR2 YFSETQ. Trimming removed 3 bases from V and 1 base from J, with 10 bases in between. The length of the CDR3 is 14 residues. The CDR3 DNA reads TGCGCCAGCAGCTGGGACATGGAGAACACTGAAGCTTTCTTT. It specifies CASSWDMENTEAFF. Complete variable domain (other parts from reference TRBV5-1 and TRBJ1-1): KAGVTQTPRYLIKTRGQQVTLSCSPISGHRSVSWYQQTPGQGLQFLFEYFSETQRNKGNFPGRFSGRQFSNSRSEMNVSTLELGDSALYLCASSWDMENTEAFFGQGTRLTVV.

This rearrangement joins TRBV5-1 to TRBJ2-5; 9 bases agree with TRBD1. Unmatched junction bases numbered 5, after V lost 3 bases and J lost 5 bases. The CDR3 extends over 14 amino acids. Germline V gene lookup returns CDR1 SGHRS and CDR2 YFSETQ. CDR3 in amino acids: CASSSDRGRETQYF. The CDR3 nucleotides read TGCGCCAGCAGCTCGGACAGGGGACGGGAGACCCAGTACTTC.

The chain couples TRBV7-9 to TRBJ1-5; 7 nucleotides agree with TRBD1. The CDR3 length is 15 residues. Unmatched junction bases numbered 3, after V lost 3 bases and J lost 1 base. Germline-derived CDR1 and CDR2 are SEHNR and FQNEAQ (reference sequence). The CDR3 nucleotides read TGTGCCAGCAGCTTGGCGACAGGGAGCAATCAGCCCCAGCATTTT. Translating it yields CASSLATGSNQPQHF.

This rearrangement joins TRBV5-1 to TRBJ1-4, with 9 bases identical to TRBD1. The CDR3 totals 17 residues. Trimming took 4 bases from V and 0 from J; bases not matched to a gene: 7. From germline, CDR1 is SGHRS and CDR2 YFSETQ. CDR3 sequence reads: CASSGGQGTSTNEKLFF. CDR3 coding DNA: TGCGCCAGCAGCGGGGGACAGGGAACTTCAACTAATGAAAAACTGTTTTTT.

This clone was observed once. The J gene is TRBJ1-5, the V gene TRBV5-8; tentative D call: TRBD1 (6 bases). V dropped 2 bases and J dropped 0 bases, with 24 bases sitting between them. This CDR3 is 20 amino acids long. The V gene's germline CDR1 is SGHTS and CDR2 YDEGEE. CDR3 sequence: CASSLTGTGIEHFSNQPQHF. Written as DNA, the CDR3 is TGTGCCAGCAGCTTAACGGGAACAGGGATAGAGCACTTTAGCAATCAGCCCCAGCATTTT.

This clone was picked up a small number of times. The rearrangement joins TRBV9 to TRBJ1-6, with 8 nucleotides matching TRBD1. This CDR3 is built from 16 residues. The junction had 8 bases not matched to a gene; V was cut back by 0 bases and J by 9 bases. Germline assignment: CDR1 SGDLS and CDR2 YYNGEE. The CDR3 DNA reads TGTGCCAGCAGCGTAGGGTCGGGACAGGACCTTTCACCCCTCCACTTT. It translates to CASSVGSGQDLSPLHF.

The rearrangement uses TRBV9 and TRBJ2-3; the match to TRBD2 covers 8 bases. The V segment lost 0 bases and the J segment 1 base; nucleotides outside the gene matches: 4. The germline V gene has CDR1 SGDLS and CDR2 YYNGEE. The CDR3 contains 16 residues. CDR3 in amino acids: CASSVGAGGRTDTQYF. The DNA for the CDR3 is TGTGCCAGCAGCGTAGGGGCGGGAGGCCGCACAGATACGCAGTATTTT. The full variable domain, rest sourced from reference TRBV9 and TRBJ2-3, is DSGVTQTPKHLITATGQRVTLRCSPRSGDLSVYWYQQSLDQGLQFLIQYYNGEERAKGNILERFSAQQFPDLHSELNLSSLELGDSALYFCASSVGAGGRTDTQYFGPGTRLTVL.

The rearrangement joins TRBV20-1 to TRBJ1-6, with unresolved D. The CDR3 covers 17 residues. With 3 bases removed from V and 0 bases from J, the gap between germline ends came to 15 bases. CDR1 and CDR2 (germline): DFQATT, SNEGSKA (reference sequence). CDR3 amino acids: CSASPNSFSSYNSPLHF. The CDR3 DNA follows: TGCAGTGCTAGTCCTAACAGCTTTAGCTCCTATAATTCACCCCTCCACTTT.

V is TRBV10-3 and J is TRBJ2-2, with 10 bases that match TRBD2. Germline CDR1 reads ENHRY; CDR2 reads SYGVKD. This CDR3 is 16 amino acids long. Trimming at V came to 3 bases and at J to 4 bases, leaving 5 bases not matched to a gene. The CDR3 DNA reads as TGTGCCATCAGTGACCTAGCGGGAGTGGGCACCGGGGAGCTGTTTTTT. Encoded protein: CAISDLAGVGTGELFF.

The V and J genes are TRBV11-2 and TRBJ2-5; possibly TRBD1 for D (7 bases). V dropped 1 base and J dropped 5 bases, with 14 bases sitting between them. The CDR3 contains 15 residues. Germline V gene lookup returns CDR1 SGHAT and CDR2 FQNNGV. CDR3 nucleotide sequence: TGTGCCAGCAGCTTAGGACAGGGAGGAGGGGAGACCCAGTACTTC. Residues: CASSLGQGGGETQYF.

In this sample, this clone turned up a few times. J is TRBJ1-5 and V is TRBV10-3; TRBD1 might be the D (5 bases). The CDR3 length is 14 residues. Germline lookup yields CDR1 ENHRY and CDR2 SYGVKD. The V end lost 6 bases, the J end lost 1 base, and 10 bases lay between the germline ends. The CDR3, as DNA: TGTGCCATCAGCCAGGGTTACAGCAATCAGCCCCAGCATTTT. Protein product: CAISQGYSNQPQHF.

This chain joins TRBV2 and TRBJ1-6, with D perhaps TRBD1 (5 bases). The V end lost 6 bases, the J end lost 8 bases, and 11 bases lay between the germline ends. The CDR3 contains 13 residues. Germline V gives CDR1 SNHLY, CDR2 FYNNEI. CDR3 in amino acids: CASRPGYDSPLHF. In DNA, the CDR3 is TGTGCCAGCAGACCAGGGTATGATTCACCCCTCCACTTT. Full variable domain (rest looked up from reference TRBV2 and TRBJ1-6): EPEVTQTPSHQVTQMGQEVILRCVPISNHLYFYWYRQILGQKVEFLVSFYNNEISEKSEIFDDQFSVERPDGSNFTLKIRSTKLEDSAMYFCASRPGYDSPLHFGNGTRLTVT.

The V and J genes are TRBV9 and TRBJ1-3, with D tentatively TRBD1 (6 bases). The CDR3 length is 15 residues. From germline, CDR1 is SGDLS and CDR2 YYNGEE. The V and J ends lost 3 bases and 4 bases respectively, with 14 bases between them. In DNA form, the CDR3 reads TGTGCCAGCAGCGAGGCCCCAGGGGCGGGAAACACCATATATTTT. This codes for CASSEAPGAGNTIYF.

This clone was observed a few times. The chain links TRBV14 to TRBJ2-3; TRBD1 matches at 8 bases. The CDR3 spans 16 residues. Per germline, CDR1 SGHDN and CDR2 FVKESK. Trimming cost V 1 base and J 1 base; bases outside gene matches: 4. CDR3 DNA: TGTGCCAGCAGCCAAGGTCTGGGACAGGGCACAGATACGCAGTATTTT. It yields the protein CASSQGLGQGTDTQYF.

V gene TRBV5-1 combines with J gene TRBJ1-1, with 9 bases lining up with TRBD1. CDR3 length: 19 residues. The V segment lost 0 bases and the J segment 0 bases; nucleotides outside the gene matches: 12. From germline, CDR1 is SGHRS and CDR2 YFSETQ. In nucleotides, the CDR3 is TGCGCCAGCAGCTTGGCTTTTGAGGACAGGGGCTTTCTGAACACTGAAGCTTTCTTT. Translation gives CASSLAFEDRGFLNTEAFF.